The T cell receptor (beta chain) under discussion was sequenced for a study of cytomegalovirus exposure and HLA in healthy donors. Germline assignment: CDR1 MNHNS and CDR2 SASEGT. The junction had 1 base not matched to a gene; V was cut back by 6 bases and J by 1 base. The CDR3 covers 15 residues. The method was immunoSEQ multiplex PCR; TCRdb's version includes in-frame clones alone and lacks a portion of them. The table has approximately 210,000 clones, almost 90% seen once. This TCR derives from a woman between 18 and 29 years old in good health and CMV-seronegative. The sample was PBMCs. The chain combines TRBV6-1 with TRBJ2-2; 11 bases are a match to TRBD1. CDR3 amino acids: CASRDRGRNTGELFF. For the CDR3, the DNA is TGTGCCAGCAGGGACAGGGGGCGGAACACCGGGGAGCTGTTTTTT.